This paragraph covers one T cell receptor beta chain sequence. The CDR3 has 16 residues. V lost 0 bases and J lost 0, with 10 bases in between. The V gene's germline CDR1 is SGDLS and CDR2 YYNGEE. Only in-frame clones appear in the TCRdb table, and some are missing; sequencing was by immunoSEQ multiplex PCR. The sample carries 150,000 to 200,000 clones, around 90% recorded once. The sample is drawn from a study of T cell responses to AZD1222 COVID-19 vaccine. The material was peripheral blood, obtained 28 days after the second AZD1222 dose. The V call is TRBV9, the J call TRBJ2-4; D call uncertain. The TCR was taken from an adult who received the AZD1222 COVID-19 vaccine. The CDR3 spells CASSVGRTLAKNIQYF. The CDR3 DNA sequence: TGTGCCAGCAGCGTAGGAAGGACCCTAGCCAAAAACATTCAGTACTTC.